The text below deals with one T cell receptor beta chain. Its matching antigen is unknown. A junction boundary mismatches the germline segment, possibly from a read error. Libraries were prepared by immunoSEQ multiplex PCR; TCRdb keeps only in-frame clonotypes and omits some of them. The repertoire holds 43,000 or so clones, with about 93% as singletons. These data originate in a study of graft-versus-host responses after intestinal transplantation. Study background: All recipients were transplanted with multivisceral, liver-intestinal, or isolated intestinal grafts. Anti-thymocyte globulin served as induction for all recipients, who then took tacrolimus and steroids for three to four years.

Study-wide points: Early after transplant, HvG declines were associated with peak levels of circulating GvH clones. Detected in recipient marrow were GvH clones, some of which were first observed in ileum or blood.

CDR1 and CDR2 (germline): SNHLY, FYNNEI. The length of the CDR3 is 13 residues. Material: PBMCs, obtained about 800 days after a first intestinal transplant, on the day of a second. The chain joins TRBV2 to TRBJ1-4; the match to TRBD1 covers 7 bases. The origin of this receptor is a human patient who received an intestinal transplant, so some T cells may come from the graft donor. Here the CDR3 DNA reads TGTGCCAGCAGTGTAACAGGGGCTGAAGAACTGTTTTTT. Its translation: CASSVTGAEELFF.